The TCR beta chain described here comes from a study of cytomegalovirus exposure and HLA in healthy donors. Whole-study findings and limits: There were under 200 TCR beta chains listed as cytomegalovirus-associated. With later analysis, a missense DCLRE1C variant became linked to TCR beta V- and J-gene trimming. TCR sequences were mostly rare, though some public TCRs occurred in many donors.

As regards this clone: Its antigen remains unidentified.

PCR employed 60 Vbeta and 13 Jbeta primers. Some clones are missing from TCRdb's copy, which holds only in-frame ones; the method was immunoSEQ multiplex PCR. The data contain some 120,000 clones, 75% to 90% of them singletons. The sequencing input was PBMCs. This TCR derives from a male donor in good health and CMV-seronegative.

CDR3 residues: CASSLGRAVNTEAFF. CDR3 bases: TGCGCCAGCAGCTTGGGGAGAGCGGTGAACACTGAAGCTTTCTTT. The rearrangement links TRBV5-1 to TRBJ1-1; no clear D gene. With 0 bases removed from V and 0 bases from J, the gap between germline ends came to 9 bases. Germline loops: CDR1 SGHRS, CDR2 YFSETQ. This CDR3 comprises 15 residues.